The 20 T cell receptor beta chains reported below all come from one sample, sequenced in a study of T cell responses to AZD1222 COVID-19 vaccine. The method was immunoSEQ multiplex PCR; TCRdb's version includes in-frame clones alone and lacks a portion of them. The table shows fewer than 150,000 clones, with roughly 89% occurring only once. Here the sequenced sample was peripheral blood, taken on day 0 of AZD1222 vaccination. These receptors all come from an adult in good health.

V and J are TRBV13 and TRBJ2-1; a possible D gene is TRBD2 (5 bases). This CDR3 contains 15 residues. Germline CDR1 reads PRHDT; CDR2 reads FYEKMQ (reference sequence). Trimming left V 4 bases short and J 3 bases short, with 13 bases between. CDR3 DNA: TGTGCCAGCAGCTCCTCACTAGAGATCTACAATGAGCAGTTCTTC. Amino acid sequence: CASSSSLEIYNEQFF.

The CDR3 region is CASTPRTGKSDGYTF. The DNA of the CDR3 is TGTGCCAGCACCCCCCGGACAGGAAAATCCGATGGCTACACCTTC. The rearrangement uses TRBV9 and TRBJ1-2, with 7 bases identical to TRBD1. J gave up 6 bases and V 6 bases, and 14 bases lay outside the gene matches. The V gene's germline CDR1 is SGDLS and CDR2 YYNGEE. The CDR3 is 15 residues long.

The chain links TRBV15 to TRBJ2-5; 10 positions agree with TRBD2. After removal of 4 bases from V and 2 bases from J, the junction contained 10 bases not matched to a gene. The length of the CDR3 is 17 residues. Germline CDR1 LNHNV, CDR2 YYDKDF (reference sequence). The CDR3 DNA reads as TGTGCCACCAGCAAAGCCCCTAGCGGGGGAGTACAAGAGACCCAGTACTTC. Amino acids: CATSKAPSGGVQETQYF.

The rearrangement uses TRBV9 and TRBJ1-1; D gene unclear. Deletions cut 0 bases from V and 3 bases from J, with 6 bases between. The CDR3 extends over 13 amino acids. Germline V lookup: CDR1 SGDLS, CDR2 YYNGEE. CDR3 DNA: TGTGCCAGCAGCGTAGAGGCGTACACTGAAGCTTTCTTT. Its translation: CASSVEAYTEAFF.

The gene calls are TRBV10-1 and TRBJ1-1; a possible D gene is TRBD1 (5 bases). Germline CDR1 WNHNN, CDR2 SYGVQD (reference sequence). V lost 0 bases and J lost 6, with 14 bases in between. The CDR3 has 15 amino acids. Here the CDR3 reads CASSESWKGLPEAFF. The CDR3 DNA reads as TGCGCCAGCAGTGAGTCCTGGAAGGGACTCCCTGAAGCTTTCTTT.

This rearrangement joins TRBV21-1 to TRBJ2-7; whether TRBD2, the table's D call, matches the DNA was not checked. TRBV21-1 has pseudogene status. The CDR3 sequence is 19 residues long. The CDR3 DNA reads TGTGCCAGCAGCAAAATCGCCCAAGTTTTAGCTAGTCGGATGTACGAGCAGTACTTC. It is translated as CASSKIAQVLASRMYEQYF.

This clone showed up just once. The V gene is TRBV20-1, the J gene TRBJ1-2; D gene unclear. This CDR3 contains 10 residues. V gave up 6 bases and J gave up 2 bases, with 4 bases separating them. Germline-derived CDR1 and CDR2 are DFQATT and SNEGSKA (reference sequence). The CDR3 sequence: CSATNYGYTF. The CDR3 region has the DNA TGCAGTGCCACCAACTATGGCTACACCTTC.

This chain links TRBV29-1 with TRBJ1-1; 7 positions agree with TRBD1. Germline-derived CDR1 and CDR2 are SQVTM and ANQGSEA. J was trimmed by 1 base and V by 8 bases; bases with no gene match: 13. The CDR3 loop spans 15 amino acids. Here the CDR3 reads CSSGYRGAQNTEAFF. CDR3 in DNA: TGCAGCTCAGGATACAGGGGCGCCCAGAACACTGAAGCTTTCTTT.

This clone is a singleton in its sample. The chain carries TRBV7-9 and TRBJ1-1; D perhaps matches TRBD1 (5 bases). The V end lost 6 bases, the J end lost 1 base, and 15 bases lay between the germline ends. The CDR3 sequence is 15 residues long. Germline CDR1 and CDR2: SEHNR and FQNEAQ (reference sequence). The CDR3 is CASRSGGAWNTEAFF. The CDR3 DNA follows: TGTGCCAGCAGAAGTGGTGGGGCTTGGAACACTGAAGCTTTCTTT.

The CDR3 DNA is TGCAGTGCTAGTCCCGATTCTTGGGGGCTCAGCACTGAAGCTTTCTTT. Translating it yields CSASPDSWGLSTEAFF. The V gene is TRBV20-1, the J gene TRBJ1-1, with a tentative D call TRBD1 (6 bases). V shed 3 bases and J shed 4 bases, with 21 bases lying between them. CDR3 size: 16 residues. Germline lookup yields CDR1 DFQATT and CDR2 SNEGSKA (reference sequence).

V gene TRBV24-1 combines with J gene TRBJ2-2; 12 bases map to TRBD2. With V trimmed by 6 bases and J by 4 bases, 5 bases remained unmatched. The CDR3 totals 16 residues. Per the germline V gene, CDR1 is KGHDR and CDR2 is SFDVKD. CDR3 in amino acids: CATSRLAGVGTGELFF. Here the CDR3 DNA reads TGTGCCACCAGTCGACTAGCGGGAGTGGGCACCGGGGAGCTGTTTTTT.

The chain combines TRBV4-2 with TRBJ2-1; 10 bases are shared with TRBD2. The CDR3 covers 18 residues. The germline gives CDR1 LGHNA, CDR2 YNFKEQ. J lost 5 bases, V lost 4 bases, and 14 bases had no gene match. The CDR3 nucleotides read TGTGCCAGCAGCCCGGAGGAGGCTAGCGGGAGACAACACAATGAGCAGTTCTTC. Translation gives CASSPEEASGRQHNEQFF.

The chain links TRBV3-1 (or the pseudogene TRBV3-2) to TRBJ1-5, with 7 nucleotides matching TRBD1. This CDR3 is built from 17 residues. Germline V lookup: CDR1 LGHDT, CDR2 YNNKEL (reference sequence). Trimming took 1 base from V and 4 from J; bases not matched to a gene: 10. CDR3 in amino acids: CASSQGRGQVANQPQHF. In nucleotides, the CDR3 is TGTGCCAGCAGCCAAGGAAGGGGGCAGGTGGCGAATCAGCCCCAGCATTTT.

Points on this clone: In the same sample, other DNA sequences code for this CDR3. This chain connects TRBV19 to TRBJ1-2, with a possible D match to TRBD1 (6 bases). The CDR3 extends over 12 amino acids. In germline, CDR1 is LNHDA, CDR2 SQIVND (reference sequence). Trimming left V 5 bases short and J 5 bases short, with 9 bases between. The chain's CDR3 is CASSQGTYGYTF. The CDR3 DNA is TGTGCCAGTAGTCAGGGGACGTATGGCTACACCTTC.

Concerning this clone: The sample holds other DNA sequences that translate to the same CDR3. This sequence joins TRBV2 and TRBJ1-5; D might be TRBD1 (5 bases). V was pared by 4 bases and J by 0 bases, with 7 bases between. The CDR3 is 14 amino acids. Germline-derived CDR1 and CDR2 are SNHLY and FYNNEI. The CDR3 reads CASSGQYSNQPQHF. CDR3 in DNA: TGTGCCAGCAGTGGACAGTATAGCAATCAGCCCCAGCATTTT.

The chain recombines TRBV4-2 with TRBJ2-1; the D gene could be TRBD1 or TRBD2 (5 bases each). Trimming stripped 0 bases from V and 8 bases from J, with 17 bases between. Looked up from germline, CDR1 is LGHNA and CDR2 is YNFKEQ. The CDR3 consists of 16 residues. CDR3 region: CASSQDFQGRVDEQFF. In nucleotides, the CDR3 is TGTGCCAGCAGCCAAGATTTTCAGGGACGAGTGGATGAGCAGTTCTTC.

V usage is TRBV5-1 and J usage is TRBJ1-1; 7 nucleotides match TRBD1. The germline CDR1 and CDR2 sequences are SGHRS and YFSETQ. After removal of 5 bases from V and 1 base from J, the junction contained 8 bases not matched to a gene. The CDR3 is 15 residues long. DNA for the CDR3: TGCGCCAGCAGGGAAGTAAGGACAGGGAACACTGAAGCTTTCTTT. Its translation is CASREVRTGNTEAFF.

This sequence joins TRBV24-1 and TRBJ2-1, with D possibly being TRBD1 (6 bases). The V gene lost 4 bases and the J gene lost 5 bases, with 17 bases spanning the gap. The germline CDR1 and CDR2 sequences are KGHDR and SFDVKD. The CDR3 is made up of 16 amino acids. The CDR3 sequence is CATSDMGAGWDNEQFF. The CDR3, as DNA: TGTGCCACCAGTGACATGGGGGCAGGTTGGGACAATGAGCAGTTCTTC.

The chain combines TRBV5-1 with TRBJ1-2, with a tentative D call TRBD1 (5 bases). Germline CDR1 SGHRS, CDR2 YFSETQ. Trimming took 6 bases from V and 4 from J, leaving 19 bases between them. This CDR3 has 15 residues. CDR3 in DNA: TGCGCCAGCACCAACGGGGATGGGGGGGGCTATGGCTACACCTTC. Its protein product is CASTNGDGGGYGYTF. The entire variable domain, with the rest obtained from reference TRBV5-1 and TRBJ1-2, is as follows: KAGVTQTPRYLIKTRGQQVTLSCSPISGHRSVSWYQQTPGQGLQFLFEYFSETQRNKGNFPGRFSGRQFSNSRSEMNVSTLELGDSALYLCASTNGDGGGYGYTFGSGTRLTVV.

This rearrangement joins TRBV28 to TRBJ1-5; TRBD1 matches 9 bases. The CDR3 is 14 residues long. The ends lost 5 bases at V and 6 bases at J; junction bases unmatched: 5. From germline, CDR1 is MDHEN and CDR2 SYDVKM. CDR3 residues: CASSRDRESQPQHF. In DNA form, the CDR3 reads TGTGCCAGCAGTCGGGACAGGGAAAGTCAGCCCCAGCATTTT.